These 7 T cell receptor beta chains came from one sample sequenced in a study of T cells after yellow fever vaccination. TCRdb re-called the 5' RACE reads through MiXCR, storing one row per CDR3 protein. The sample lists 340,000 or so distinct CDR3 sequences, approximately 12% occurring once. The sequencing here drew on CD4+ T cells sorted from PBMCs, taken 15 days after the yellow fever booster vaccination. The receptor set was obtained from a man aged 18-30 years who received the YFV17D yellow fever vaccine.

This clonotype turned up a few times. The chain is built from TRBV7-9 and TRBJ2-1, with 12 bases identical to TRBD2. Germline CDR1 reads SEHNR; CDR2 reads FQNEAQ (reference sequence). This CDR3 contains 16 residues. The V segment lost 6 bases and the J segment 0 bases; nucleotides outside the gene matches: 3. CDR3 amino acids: CASRLAGGISYNEQFF. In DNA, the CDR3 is TGTGCCAGCAGACTAGCGGGGGGTATCTCCTACAATGAGCAGTTCTTC.

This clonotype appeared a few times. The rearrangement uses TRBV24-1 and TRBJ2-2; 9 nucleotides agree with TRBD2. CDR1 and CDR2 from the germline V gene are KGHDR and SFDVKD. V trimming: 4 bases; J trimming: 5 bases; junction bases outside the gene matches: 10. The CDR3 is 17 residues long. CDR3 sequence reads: CATSEMAGGPNTGELFF. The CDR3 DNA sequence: TGTGCCACCAGTGAGATGGCGGGGGGGCCAAATACCGGGGAGCTGTTTTTT.

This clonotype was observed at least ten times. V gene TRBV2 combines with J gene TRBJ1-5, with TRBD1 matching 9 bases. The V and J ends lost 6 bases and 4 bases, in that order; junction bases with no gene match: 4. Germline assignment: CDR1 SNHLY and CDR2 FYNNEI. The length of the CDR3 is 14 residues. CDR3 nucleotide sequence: TGTGCCAGCAGGACAGGGGGATCGAATCAGCCCCAGCATTTT. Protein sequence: CASRTGGSNQPQHF.

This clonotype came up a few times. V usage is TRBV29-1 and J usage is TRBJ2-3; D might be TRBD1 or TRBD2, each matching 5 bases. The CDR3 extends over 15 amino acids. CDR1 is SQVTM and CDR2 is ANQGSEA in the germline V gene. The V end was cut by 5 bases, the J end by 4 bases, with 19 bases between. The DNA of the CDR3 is TGCAGCGTTCAATCCGGGACGCTGGAGGCAGATACGCAGTATTTT. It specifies CSVQSGTLEADTQYF.

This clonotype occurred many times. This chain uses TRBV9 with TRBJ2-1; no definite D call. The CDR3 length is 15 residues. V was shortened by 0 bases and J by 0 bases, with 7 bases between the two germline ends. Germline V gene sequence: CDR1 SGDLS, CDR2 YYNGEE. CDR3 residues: CASSVVGSSYNEQFF. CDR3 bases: TGTGCCAGCAGCGTAGTGGGAAGCTCCTACAATGAGCAGTTCTTC.

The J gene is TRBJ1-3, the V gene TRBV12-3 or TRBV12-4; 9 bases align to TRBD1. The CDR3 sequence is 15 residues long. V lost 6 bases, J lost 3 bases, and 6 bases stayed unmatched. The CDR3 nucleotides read TGTGCCAGCAGGACACAGGGGGCAGGTGGAAACACCATATATTTT. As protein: CASRTQGAGGNTIYF.

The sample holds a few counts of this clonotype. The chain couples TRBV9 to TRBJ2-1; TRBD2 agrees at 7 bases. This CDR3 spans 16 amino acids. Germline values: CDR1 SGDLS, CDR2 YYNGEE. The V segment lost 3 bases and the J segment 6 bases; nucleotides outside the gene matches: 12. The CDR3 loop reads CASSDKAGTTVNEQFF. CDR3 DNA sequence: TGTGCCAGCAGCGATAAAGCCGGGACTACCGTCAATGAGCAGTTCTTC.